This entry lists 14 T cell receptor beta chains sequenced from one sample in a study of T cell changes during pregnancy in multiple sclerosis. The method was immunoSEQ multiplex PCR; TCRdb's version includes in-frame clones alone and lacks a portion of them. The repertoire consists of tens of thousands of clones, with approximately 90% occurring once and the leading ten covering approximately 1.6%. The specimen comprised peripheral blood, sampled in the first trimester of pregnancy. All receptors come from a female donor in good health, enrolled as a control in a pregnancy study.

This chain links TRBV27 with TRBJ2-1, with D unresolved. Deletions cut 2 bases from V and 0 bases from J, with 8 bases between. The CDR3 has 15 amino acids. Germline values: CDR1 MNHEY, CDR2 SMNVEV (reference sequence). The CDR3 region has the DNA TGTGCCAGCAGTTTAACTACGCCCTCCTACAATGAGCAGTTCTTC. Encoded protein: CASSLTTPSYNEQFF.

The gene calls are TRBV4-1 and TRBJ1-2, with 10 bases aligning to TRBD1. CDR1 is MGHRA, CDR2 YSYEKL, per germline. CDR3 length: 14 amino acids. With V trimmed by 4 bases and J by 8 bases, 7 bases remained unmatched. CDR3 residues: CASSPWDRGEGYTF. In nucleotides, the CDR3 is TGCGCCAGCAGCCCTTGGGACAGGGGAGAAGGCTACACCTTC.

The V call is TRBV7-2, the J call TRBJ1-4, with D perhaps TRBD1 (5 bases). Trimming took off 3 bases at V and 1 base at J, with 9 bases between the two ends. This CDR3 contains 15 residues. The germline CDR1 and CDR2 sequences are SGHTA and FQGNSA. CDR3 nucleotides: TGTGCCAGCAGCTTTACGGGACTAACTAATGAAAAACTGTTTTTT. Amino acids: CASSFTGLTNEKLFF.

The chain recombines TRBV27 with TRBJ1-5; D gene unclear. The V end was cut by 2 bases, the J end by 1 base, with 6 bases between. This CDR3 comprises 14 residues. Germline CDR1 and CDR2: MNHEY and SMNVEV (reference sequence). The chain's CDR3 is CASSLAGSNQPQHF. The CDR3 DNA reads TGTGCCAGCAGTTTAGCCGGGAGCAATCAGCCCCAGCATTTT.

The V gene is TRBV18, the J gene TRBJ2-7; the match to TRBD2 covers 11 bases. Germline V gene lookup returns CDR1 KGHSH and CDR2 LQKENI. After removal of 6 bases from V and 7 bases from J, the junction contained 5 bases not matched to a gene. There are 13 residues in the CDR3. The CDR3 is CASSLSSGGEQYF. CDR3 DNA sequence: TGTGCCAGCTCCCTCTCTAGCGGGGGGGAGCAGTACTTC.

J is TRBJ2-2 and V is TRBV19; TRBD2 agrees at 9 bases. This CDR3 region has 15 residues. Germline values: CDR1 LNHDA, CDR2 SQIVND (reference sequence). V lost 9 bases and J lost 4; bases outside the gene matches: 9. The CDR3 sequence: CASFSGSGGTGELFF. The CDR3 DNA sequence: TGTGCCAGCTTTAGCGGGAGTGGCGGCACCGGGGAGCTGTTTTTT.

CDR3 sequence: CASSLDTSGETQYF. DNA of the CDR3: TGTGCCAGCAGCTTGGACACCTCCGGGGAGACCCAGTACTTC. The chain has TRBV5-5 and TRBJ2-5; D not resolved. The V gene lost 0 bases and the J gene lost 5 bases, with 11 bases spanning the gap. This CDR3 spans 14 amino acids. CDR1 is SGHKS and CDR2 is YYEKEE in the germline V gene (reference sequence).

This clone has a single count. J is TRBJ1-1 and V is TRBV11-2; a possible D gene is TRBD1 (5 bases). This CDR3 contains 13 residues. Germline V gives CDR1 SGHAT, CDR2 FQNNGV. Deletions cut 5 bases from V and 3 bases from J, with 10 bases between. The CDR3 here is CASSTRVDTEAFF. The CDR3 DNA reads TGTGCCAGCAGCACCAGGGTAGACACTGAAGCTTTCTTT.

CDR3 loop: CAISENRNGNQPQHF. The CDR3 DNA follows: TGTGCCATCAGTGAGAACAGGAACGGCAATCAGCCCCAGCATTTT. V gene TRBV10-3 combines with J gene TRBJ1-5; tentatively, D is TRBD1 (5 bases). This CDR3 contains 15 residues. Germline V gives CDR1 ENHRY, CDR2 SYGVKD. Deletions cut 2 bases from V and 2 bases from J, with 10 bases between.

The rearrangement uses TRBV4-2 and TRBJ1-2; D perhaps matches TRBD1 (5 bases). Trimming removed 7 bases at V and 0 bases at J, with 12 bases between. The CDR3 runs to 14 residues. CDR1 and CDR2 (germline): LGHNA, YNFKEQ. As DNA, the CDR3 is TGTGCCAGCACCTCAGGGTCAACTAACTATGGCTACACCTTC. Its protein is CASTSGSTNYGYTF.

The chain links TRBV4-1 to TRBJ2-7; D might be TRBD2 (6 bases). This CDR3 is 15 amino acids long. V gave up 6 bases and J gave up 0 bases, with 15 bases separating them. Per the germline V gene, CDR1 is MGHRA and CDR2 is YSYEKL. Here the CDR3 reads CASRESRGASYEQYF. As DNA, the CDR3 is TGCGCCAGCAGAGAGAGCCGCGGGGCCTCCTACGAGCAGTACTTC.

V gene TRBV27 combines with J gene TRBJ2-1; unclear D gene. Germline loops: CDR1 MNHEY, CDR2 SMNVEV (reference sequence). The CDR3 has 13 residues. V lost 2 bases and J 4 bases, leaving 6 bases between the germline ends. In DNA form, the CDR3 reads TGTGCCAGCAGTTTAAACAGATACAATGAGCAGTTCTTC. This gives the protein CASSLNRYNEQFF.

V and J are TRBV28 and TRBJ2-7; TRBD1 matches 11 bases. CDR3 length: 15 residues. The germline V gene encodes CDR1 MDHEN and CDR2 SYDVKM. J gave up 2 bases and V 6 bases, and 6 bases lay outside the gene matches. DNA for the CDR3: TGTGCCAGCAGCCTAGGGACAGGGGGTACCTACGAGCAGTACTTC. Translated: CASSLGTGGTYEQYF.

This clone was seen only once. The J gene is TRBJ1-2, the V gene TRBV29-1; a weak D match, TRBD1 (6 bases). The CDR3 is 12 residues long. Trimming took 3 bases from V and 3 from J, leaving 8 bases between them. The germline V gene has CDR1 SQVTM and CDR2 ANQGSEA. The CDR3 sequence: CSVDRGDYGYTF. Written as DNA, the CDR3 is TGCAGCGTTGACAGGGGAGACTATGGCTACACCTTC.